The following is a T cell receptor beta chain sequence with its context. Its specificity is not known. This CDR3 region has 13 residues. Germline CDR1 GTSNPN, CDR2 SVGIG (reference sequence). Trimming stripped 5 bases from V and 4 bases from J, with 14 bases between. This specimen comes from a study of cytomegalovirus exposure and HLA in healthy donors. Looking at the study overall: Ancestry clustering placed 70% to 85% of about 400 genotyped donors in the Caucasian-associated cluster. Study results and limitations: A later analysis linked a missense variant in DCLRE1C to the trimming of TCR beta V and J genes.

Use of 60 Vbeta and 13 Jbeta primers characterized the PCR. Sequencing used immunoSEQ multiplex PCR; TCRdb keeps in-frame clones, though not all of them. The sample has under 200,000 clones; about four fifths are singletons. The origin of this receptor is a male donor in good health and CMV-seropositive. Sequencing was carried out using PBMCs. The rearrangement uses TRBV30 and TRBJ1-2, with D maybe TRBD1 (5 bases). CDR3 sequence: CAWWGMGGYGYTF. For the CDR3, the DNA is TGTGCCTGGTGGGGAATGGGGGGCTATGGCTACACCTTC.